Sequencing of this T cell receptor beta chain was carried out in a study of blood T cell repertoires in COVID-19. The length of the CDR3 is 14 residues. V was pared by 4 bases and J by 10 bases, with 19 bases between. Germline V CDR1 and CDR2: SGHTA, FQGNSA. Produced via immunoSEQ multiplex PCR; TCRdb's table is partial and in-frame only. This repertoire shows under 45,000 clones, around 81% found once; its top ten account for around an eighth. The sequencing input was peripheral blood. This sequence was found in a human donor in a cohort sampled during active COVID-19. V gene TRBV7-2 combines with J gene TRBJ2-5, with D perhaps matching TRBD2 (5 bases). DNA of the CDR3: TGTGCCAGCAGCTCCACGGGGTTTAGCTCCAGCCAGTACTTC. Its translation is CASSSTGFSSSQYF. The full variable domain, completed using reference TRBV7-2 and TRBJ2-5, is GAGVSQSPSNKVTEKGKDVELRCDPISGHTALYWYRQSLGQGLEFLIYFQGNSAPDKSGLPSDRFSAERTGGSVSTLTIQRTQQEDSAVYLCASSSTGFSSSQYFGPGTRLLVL.